This TCR beta chain was observed in a study of tissue T cells after allogeneic stem cell transplantation. Method: immunoSEQ multiplex PCR; TCRdb's copy keeps in-frame clones and lacks some. The profile covers fewer than 30,000 clones, with about 70% appearing a single time and approximately 8% taken by the ten largest. In germline, CDR1 is LNHNV, CDR2 YYDKDF (reference sequence). The CDR3 consists of 18 residues. V shed 2 bases, J shed 1 base, and the junction held 9 bases outside the gene matches. This sequence was found in a female donor over 55 with lung cancer. This sequence joins TRBV15 and TRBJ1-1, with TRBD1 identical over 11 bases. Sequenced material: tissue from the ileum, taken at autopsy. Written as DNA, the CDR3 is TGTGCCACCAGCAGATCAGCAGGGACAGGGGGACCGAACACTGAAGCTTTCTTT. Translating it yields CATSRSAGTGGPNTEAFF.